There are a few counts of the clone carrying this T cell receptor beta chain. CDR1 SGHTA and CDR2 FQGNSA come from the germline V gene. The CDR3 runs 15 residues. Trimming shortened V by 5 bases and J by 6 bases, and 16 bases separated the two germline ends. TCRdb passed the 5' RACE reads through MiXCR, listing each CDR3 protein once. The data contain around 530,000 distinct CDR3 sequences, around 17% of them seen just once; the ten biggest clones take up roughly 17%. These data originate in a study of T cells after yellow fever vaccination. The input for sequencing was PBMCs, taken less than 6 days after the first yellow fever vaccination. This rearrangement joins TRBV7-2 to TRBJ2-2, with D perhaps matching TRBD2 (5 bases). The TCR comes from a man aged 18 to 30 who received the YFV17D yellow fever vaccine. CDR3 loop: CASSTRGQLAGELFF. For the CDR3, the DNA is TGTGCCAGCAGCACTCGAGGGCAGTTGGCCGGGGAGCTGTTTTTT.